A single TCR beta chain is shown here with its context. The antigen this receptor binds is unknown. Within one base of it there is no much larger clone, and no base qualities were kept. These data belong to a study of Graves' ophthalmopathy and Graves' hyperthyroidism (dated by TCRdb to the late 2010s). Broadly, across the study: Stable hyperthyroidism was defined as no progression to ophthalmopathy within 18 months of follow-up. To tell Graves' ophthalmopathy apart from Graves' hyperthyroidism, and to predict which patients would progress to ophthalmopathy, the study relied on TCR beta repertoire signatures. In total, 135 blood samples were TCR-sequenced: 40 to 45 ophthalmopathy, roughly 77 hyperthyroidism and some 17 hyperthyroidism-to-ophthalmopathy patients. An independent validation cohort was composed of roughly 18 hyperthyroidism patients and some 16 patients who later progressed from hyperthyroidism to ophthalmopathy. A discovery set of 95 to 100 patients (43 ophthalmopathy, approximately 58 stable hyperthyroidism) was enrolled to explore V-J signatures distinguishing ophthalmopathy from hyperthyroidism. Following sample collection, hyperthyroidism patients were given methimazole at a starting dose of 30 mg daily, and ophthalmopathy patients were given high-dose intravenous methylprednisolone. In about six hyperthyroidism patients, the T-cell repertoire of thyroid tissue was compared with the T-cell repertoire of blood. Overall study outcomes, separate from this receptor: Ophthalmopathy was separated from stable hyperthyroidism by the 13-signature model with about 89% sensitivity and around 81% specificity in cross-validation and with 80%/75% in the test set. No statistical method was used to predetermine the sample size, and group allocation was not hidden from the investigators. In validation, the model predicted ophthalmopathy progression with roughly 68% sensitivity and about 73% specificity; eleven to twelve predicted patients were CT-confirmed with GO in a median of 6.5 months. Most of the expanded thyroid clonotypes with a frequency above 0.001 were also detected in blood, and it was suggested that the thyroid immune response may be reflected by blood repertoires.

Unmatched junction bases come to 11, with V trimmed by 1 base and J by 11 bases. From the germline V gene, CDR1 is SGHDT and CDR2 is YYEEEE. The CDR3 starts with the cysteine, ends with the phenylalanine, and has 14 residues. Left in the record is the CDR3 DNA by itself, 42 bases read in frame from the first base. Hyperthyroidism patients were newly diagnosed, with disease duration under 2 months, and aged 18 to 65 years. Patients were excluded if they had other autoimmune diseases, uncontrolled infections, pregnancy or lactation. Diagnosis was based on clinical symptoms, serum thyroxine, TRAb, thyroid ultrasound and orbital computed tomography. Total RNA was extracted using Trizol reagent, and RNA quality was checked on an Agilent 2100 Bioanalyzer. For repertoire sequencing, TCR beta CDR3 regions were amplified from RNA transcripts. The first round was an RT-PCR using HTBI primers with the Qiagen OneStep RT-PCR kit, and this first round was followed by a second-round multiplex PCR, then size selection and purification. Libraries were sequenced paired-end with 100 bp reads on an Illumina HiSeq2000. The published analysis was carried out like this. Reads were processed with SOAPnuke, discarding reads with adapters, uncalled bases, mean Phred below 15, or no exact constant-primer or identifier match. COPE v1.2.5 was used to merge the high-quality paired reads. Each unique nucleotide sequence was treated as a clonotype, and MiTCR v1.1 was used to align the clonotypes to the IMGT TRB V, D and J references. Analysis was restricted to V-J combinations with a frequency above 0.0001, which covered roughly 99% of repertoires. A TCR clonal expansion and chaos score per V-J combination was defined as the ratio of F50 clonal expansion to chaos observed in the TCRdist matrix. Welch's t-statistics and random forest were used to narrow the features down to over ten V-J combinations, which were then fed into a naive Bayes classifier. The Morisita-Horn index was used to measure how similar the thyroid and blood repertoires were. In-frame beta chains were kept once TCRdb had trimmed the public reads at Q25 with fastp and called clones with MiXCR. Entries that share a CDR3 protein sequence are merged under the most common genes and DNA. For this entry, the V and J calls and clone size follow TCRdb and not the study's own pipeline. This sample holds some 1.1 million distinct CDR3 sequences; 35% to 40% were observed only once. Around 10% of the sample comes from the top ten.

Sequencing was done on a sample of peripheral blood or thyroid tissue (not recorded which). The chain uses TRBV5-6 and TRBJ2-5; 7 central nucleotides agree with TRBD1. The receptor was isolated from an adult man with Graves' hyperthyroidism. CDR3 region: CASSLPGQPIQQYF. Read as DNA, the sequence is TGTGCCAGCAGCTTGCCGGGACAGCCGATTCAACAGTACTTC.